This paragraph covers one T cell receptor (beta chain) sequence. Study members were between roughly 18 and 100 years old and lived in around 24 US regions. Participant reports of clinical history set cohort assignment. The record originates from a study of blood T cell repertoires in COVID-19. On the study more broadly: T cells, B-cell-depleted T cells, or PBMCs supplied cDNA or gDNA.

The V and J ends lost 4 bases and 3 bases, in that order; junction bases with no gene match: 2. The CDR3 spans 13 residues. In the study's own analysis: Quantification of nucleated cells was approximated via reference gene primer amplification. Here immunoSEQ multiplex PCR was the method, and the copy in TCRdb shows in-frame clones only, minus some. For V, J and clone size, that table is used; D and trimming come from the DNA. The repertoire holds around 150,000 clones, with just under 85% as singletons. The chain joins TRBV5-3 to TRBJ2-3, with TRBD2 matching over 7 bases. Being an ORF, TRBV5-3 has a function that is uncertain. Sequenced sample: PBMCs or T cells enriched from blood (not recorded which). The TCR sequence derives from a woman in her forties or fifties with acute COVID-19. The CDR3 region has the DNA TGTGCCAGAAGCCCCGGGAGGACAGATACGCAGTATTTT. Translation gives CARSPGRTDTQYF.